The 30 T cell receptor beta chains in this list originate from one sample, sequenced in a study of T-cell memory formation after mild COVID-19. Via MiXCR, TCRdb re-called the 5' RACE reads, giving one row per CDR3 protein. The sample has 30,000 to 35,000 distinct CDR3 sequences, just under 8% seen once. Sequencing was done on a sample of PBMCs or a T cell subset sorted from them (not recorded which). The receptor source for this set is a man younger than 35 who had mild COVID-19 (a few samples of this study predate the infection). Cell type and time point are not known.

The rearrangement joins TRBV9 to TRBJ1-1; 8 bases align to TRBD1. CDR1 is SGDLS and CDR2 is YYNGEE in the germline V gene. This CDR3 region has 13 residues. Trimming cost V 3 bases and J 5 bases; bases outside gene matches: 3. DNA for the CDR3: TGTGCCAGCAGCGCGGACAGGGAGACTGAAGCTTTCTTT. It encodes CASSADRETEAFF.

This rearrangement joins TRBV27 to TRBJ1-1; the match to TRBD1 covers 8 bases. After removal of 3 bases from V and 1 base from J, the junction contained 7 bases not matched to a gene. CDR3 length: 16 residues. Germline V gene data show CDR1 as MNHEY and CDR2 as SMNVEV (reference sequence). The CDR3, as DNA: TGTGCCAGCAGTTTCTTCAACAGGGGGTCGAACACTGAAGCTTTCTTT. It is translated as CASSFFNRGSNTEAFF.

This clonotype was seen many times. In DNA, the CDR3 is TGCAGTGCGGAGTCGACAGGGGGCAATGAAAAACTGTTTTTT. It is translated as CSAESTGGNEKLFF. The chain employs TRBV20-1 and TRBJ1-4, with 10 bases that match TRBD1. The CDR3 contains 14 residues. Trimming removed 6 bases from V and 5 bases from J; junction bases left unmatched: 6. Germline assignment: CDR1 DFQATT and CDR2 SNEGSKA (reference sequence).

This clonotype was seen at least ten times. This chain joins TRBV5-1 and TRBJ2-5, with TRBD1 matching 9 bases. Unmatched junction bases numbered 4, after V lost 6 bases and J lost 1 base. This CDR3 contains 14 residues. Germline lookup yields CDR1 SGHRS and CDR2 YFSETQ. The CDR3 nucleotides read TGCGCCAGCACCGGACAGGGGTTCCAAGAGACCCAGTACTTC. Encoded protein: CASTGQGFQETQYF.

Many counts were recorded for this clonotype. This sequence joins TRBV11-2 and TRBJ2-5; D unresolved. The CDR3 has 17 residues. With 6 bases removed from V and 2 bases from J, the gap between germline ends came to 22 bases. Germline CDR1 SGHAT, CDR2 FQNNGV. The CDR3 is CASRLKAWASPQETQYF. As DNA, the CDR3 is TGTGCCAGCAGACTAAAAGCATGGGCGTCTCCGCAAGAGACCCAGTACTTC.

This clonotype was observed at least ten times. The chain joins TRBV19 to TRBJ1-2; D unresolved. V was cut by 9 bases and J by 0 bases, with 5 bases left in between. The CDR3 is made up of 11 amino acids. Germline V gives CDR1 LNHDA, CDR2 SQIVND (reference sequence). The CDR3 loop reads CASETNYGYTF. The DNA for the CDR3 is TGTGCCAGCGAAACTAACTATGGCTACACCTTC.

This chain uses TRBV18 with TRBJ2-3; D is unresolved. CDR1 and CDR2 (germline): KGHSH, LQKENI. The ends were cut back, 3 bases at V and 3 bases at J, with 13 bases in the middle. There are 15 residues in the CDR3. CDR3 nucleotide sequence: TGTGCCAGCTCACCGCTCTCCGGGTTAACAGATACGCAGTATTTT. The encoded protein is CASSPLSGLTDTQYF. Based on the CDR3 plus reference TRBV18 and TRBJ2-3, the full variable domain is NAGVMQNPRHLVRRRGQEARLRCSPMKGHSHVYWYRQLPEEGLKFMVYLQKENIIDESGMPKERFSAEFPKEGPSILRIQQVVRGDSAAYFCASSPLSGLTDTQYFGPGTRLTVL.

Comments on this clonotype: This may come from a read error, since a much larger clone is one base off. This chain links TRBV7-2 with TRBJ1-4; 9 bases match TRBD1. Germline trimming cut 4 bases from V and 15 bases from J; bases unmatched to any gene: 12. Germline CDR1 reads SGHTA; CDR2 reads FQGNSA. The CDR3 runs to 14 residues. The CDR3 reads CASSSRPGTGSVFF. The CDR3 DNA reads as TGTGCCAGCAGCTCCAGGCCCGGGACAGGGTCGGTGTTTTTT.

This clonotype counts as large (0.1 to 1%). The chain is built from TRBV7-2 and TRBJ2-3; 7 bases map to TRBD1. The CDR3 is 14 amino acids. Germline loops: CDR1 SGHTA, CDR2 FQGNSA. V dropped 5 bases and J dropped 2; count of bases not matched to a gene: 4. This CDR3 reads CASSPDRNTDTQYF. The CDR3 DNA sequence: TGTGCCAGCAGCCCGGACAGGAACACAGATACGCAGTATTTT.

This clonotype has at least ten counts. The V gene is TRBV6-6, the J gene TRBJ1-5; 7 nucleotides agree with TRBD1. Germline lookup yields CDR1 MNHNY and CDR2 SVGAGI (reference sequence). The CDR3 loop spans 17 amino acids. V lost 7 bases, J lost 5 bases, and 17 bases stayed unmatched. DNA of the CDR3: TGTGCCAGCACCAACCAGGGGGTGGGGGTGAGGCATCAGCCCCAGCATTTT. As protein: CASTNQGVGVRHQPQHF.

In this sample, this clonotype turned up a few times. The chain recombines TRBV6-2 or TRBV6-3 with TRBJ2-3, with D unclear. This CDR3 has 12 residues. Trimming cost V 3 bases and J 6 bases, with 7 bases left between them. Germline CDR1 is MNHEY and CDR2 is SVGEGT. CDR3 sequence (DNA): TGTGCCAGCAGTTATATCCACGATACGCAGTATTTT. Amino acid sequence: CASSYIHDTQYF.

This clonotype was seen repeatedly, ten times or more. The rearrangement uses TRBV4-2 and TRBJ2-3; perhaps TRBD2 as D (5 bases). This CDR3 has 16 amino acids. CDR1 is LGHNA and CDR2 is YNFKEQ in the germline V gene. V gave up 1 base and J gave up 0 bases, with 11 bases separating them. The CDR3 sequence: CASSQGTLTSTDTQYF. The CDR3 region has the DNA TGTGCCAGCAGCCAAGGGACTCTAACTAGCACAGATACGCAGTATTTT.

This clonotype came up many times. This chain links TRBV6-2 or TRBV6-3 with TRBJ2-7; no reliable D call. Per the germline V gene, CDR1 is MNHEY and CDR2 is SVGEGT. V dropped 6 bases and J dropped 3 bases, with 12 bases sitting between them. This CDR3 is 13 amino acids long. CDR3 nucleotides: TGTGCCAGCAGCTCCCAGGTTGGCTACGAGCAGTACTTC. Translating it yields CASSSQVGYEQYF.

CDR3 protein: CASSVLGTDTQYF. DNA for the CDR3: TGTGCCAGCAGCGTATTGGGCACAGATACGCAGTATTTT. The rearrangement uses TRBV9 and TRBJ2-3; D not certain. Germline V CDR1 and CDR2: SGDLS, YYNGEE. The CDR3 runs to 13 residues. V shed 1 base and J shed 1 base, with 4 bases lying between them. Based on the CDR3 plus reference TRBV9 and TRBJ2-3, the full variable domain is DSGVTQTPKHLITATGQRVTLRCSPRSGDLSVYWYQQSLDQGLQFLIQYYNGEERAKGNILERFSAQQFPDLHSELNLSSLELGDSALYFCASSVLGTDTQYFGPGTRLTVL.

This clonotype was seen many times. The chain combines TRBV5-1 with TRBJ2-3, with D hard to call. The CDR3 contains 16 residues. V gave up 0 bases and J gave up 2 bases, with 13 bases separating them. Germline lookup yields CDR1 SGHRS and CDR2 YFSETQ. The CDR3 DNA follows: TGCGCCAGCAGCTTGGCCCCGATTGTAAACACAGATACGCAGTATTTT. The encoded protein is CASSLAPIVNTDTQYF.

In this sample, this clonotype turned up many times. This chain uses TRBV5-1 with TRBJ2-1; tentative D call: TRBD2 (7 bases). Germline V gene lookup returns CDR1 SGHRS and CDR2 YFSETQ. CDR3 size: 13 residues. Trimming cost V 3 bases and J 15 bases, with 19 bases left between them. Here the CDR3 DNA reads TGCGCCAGCAGCTCCGACGGGGGGCCCGTCTGGTTCTTC. Amino acid sequence: CASSSDGGPVWFF.

This clonotype came up many times. The V and J genes are TRBV20-1 and TRBJ2-7; D remains ambiguous. Germline lookup yields CDR1 DFQATT and CDR2 SNEGSKA (reference sequence). V lost 2 bases, J lost 3 bases, and 11 bases lay in between. This CDR3 comprises 13 residues. The CDR3 DNA follows: TGCAGTGCTAGAAGCGTCCTTAGCTACGAGCAGTACTTC. Translation: CSARSVLSYEQYF.

This clonotype counts as medium-sized (0.01 to 0.1%). The genes are TRBV12-3 or TRBV12-4 and TRBJ1-1; D unclear. CDR3 length: 14 amino acids. Between the trimmed V and J ends, which lost 3 bases and 1 base, there was a span of 9 bases. CDR3 sequence reads: CASSFMIRNTEAFF. The CDR3 nucleotides read TGTGCCAGCAGTTTTATGATCAGGAACACTGAAGCTTTCTTT.

This clonotype was detected ten times or more. CDR3 in amino acids: CASSLVHGNEQFF. In DNA, the CDR3 is TGTGCCAGCAGTTTGGTTCACGGGAATGAGCAGTTCTTC. The V and J genes are TRBV12-3 or TRBV12-4 and TRBJ2-1; no clear D. The CDR3 consists of 13 residues. V was trimmed by 3 bases and J by 7 bases, leaving 10 bases between them.

V gene TRBV5-3 combines with J gene TRBJ2-3; unclear D gene. TRBV5-3 is annotated as an ORF whose role is uncertain. The germline V and J ends were trimmed by 4 bases and 4 bases, with 10 bases remaining between them. The CDR3 runs to 13 residues. CDR3 nucleotides: TGTGCCAGAAGCCTTATTCTGGCAGATACGCAGTATTTT. Translation gives CARSLILADTQYF.

This clonotype was detected ten times or more. DNA for the CDR3: TGCAGTGCTCCCCGGTCGGGGGCCTACAATGAGCAGTTCTTC. Its translation: CSAPRSGAYNEQFF. The chain has TRBV20-1 and TRBJ2-1, with a tentative D call TRBD2 (6 bases). The V gene's germline CDR1 is DFQATT and CDR2 SNEGSKA (reference sequence). The CDR3 is 14 residues long. The V end lost 5 bases, the J end lost 2 bases, and 13 bases lay between the germline ends.

This clonotype was seen many times. The J gene is TRBJ2-1, the V gene TRBV7-2, with D maybe TRBD1 (5 bases). Germline loops: CDR1 SGHTA, CDR2 FQGNSA. The CDR3 loop spans 13 amino acids. Trimming left V 5 bases short and J 8 bases short, with 13 bases between. CDR3 amino acids: CASSPDRTHEQFF. CDR3 bases: TGTGCCAGCAGCCCCGACCGGACACATGAGCAGTTCTTC.

In this sample, this clonotype turned up many times. V and J are TRBV12-3 or TRBV12-4 and TRBJ2-3, with no clear D. Trimming took 6 bases from V and 6 from J, leaving 13 bases between them. This CDR3 comprises 13 residues. DNA of the CDR3: TGTGCCAGCAGCTTCGGGCTTGCGGATACGCAGTATTTT. It specifies CASSFGLADTQYF.

The V call is TRBV7-2, the J call TRBJ2-3; no clear D. The V end was cut by 8 bases, the J end by 0 bases, with 6 bases between. There are 12 residues in the CDR3. Per the germline V gene, CDR1 is SGHTA and CDR2 is FQGNSA. CDR3 bases: TGTGCCAGCGCGGACAGCACAGATACGCAGTATTTT. This sequence encodes CASADSTDTQYF. The whole variable domain, filled in from reference TRBV7-2 and TRBJ2-3, reads GAGVSQSPSNKVTEKGKDVELRCDPISGHTALYWYRQSLGQGLEFLIYFQGNSAPDKSGLPSDRFSAERTGGSVSTLTIQRTQQEDSAVYLCASADSTDTQYFGPGTRLTVL.

This clonotype came up many times. The chain has TRBV5-1 and TRBJ1-1; D unclear. The CDR3 extends over 14 amino acids. Germline-derived CDR1 and CDR2 are SGHRS and YFSETQ. V was cut by 4 bases and J by 1 base, with 11 bases left in between. CDR3 sequence (DNA): TGCGCCAGCAGCGGATGGACGCGGAACACTGAAGCTTTCTTT. It is translated as CASSGWTRNTEAFF. Full variable domain (outside the CDR3, taken from reference TRBV5-1 and TRBJ1-1): KAGVTQTPRYLIKTRGQQVTLSCSPISGHRSVSWYQQTPGQGLQFLFEYFSETQRNKGNFPGRFSGRQFSNSRSEMNVSTLELGDSALYLCASSGWTRNTEAFFGQGTRLTVV.

This clonotype came up many times. CDR3 DNA: TGCGCCAGCAGCTTGGCCGGCGGGGGGGTTAACACCGGGGAGCTGTTTTTT. Its protein product is CASSLAGGGVNTGELFF. This chain connects TRBV5-1 to TRBJ2-2; the match to TRBD2 covers 9 bases. Germline CDR1 and CDR2: SGHRS and YFSETQ. The CDR3 covers 17 residues. Losses at the gene ends were 0 bases for V and 2 bases for J; bases not matched to a gene: 5.

In this sample, this clonotype turned up many times. The rearrangement uses TRBV4-1 and TRBJ1-6; 8 bases map to TRBD1. This CDR3 contains 16 residues. Germline-derived CDR1 and CDR2 are MGHRA and YSYEKL. The V gene end was trimmed by 4 bases and the J gene end by 7 bases; junction bases not matched to a gene: 9. Here the CDR3 DNA reads TGCGCCAGCAGCCGACCGGGCACAGGGGGAAATTCACCCCTCCACTTT. Translation gives CASSRPGTGGNSPLHF.

This clonotype has at least ten counts. The J gene is TRBJ2-5, the V gene TRBV12-3 or TRBV12-4, with 10 positions matching TRBD2. V lost 7 bases, J lost 2 bases, and 7 bases stayed unmatched. CDR3 length: 15 amino acids. The DNA for the CDR3 is TGTGCCAGCACCCTCGGACTAGCGGCACAAGAGACCCAGTACTTC. Residues: CASTLGLAAQETQYF.

This clonotype came up many times. This chain links TRBV12-3 or TRBV12-4 with TRBJ2-7; the D gene is possibly TRBD1 (6 bases). Trimming cost V 4 bases and J 8 bases, with 9 bases left between them. The CDR3 is made up of 11 amino acids. CDR3 nucleotide sequence: TGTGCCAGCAGTTCTCAGGGGAAGCAGTACTTC. Amino acids: CASSSQGKQYF.

The chain couples TRBV6-2 or TRBV6-3 to TRBJ1-1; tentative D call: TRBD1 (5 bases). The V and J ends lost 8 bases and 3 bases respectively, with 22 bases between them. The CDR3 spans 16 residues. From germline, CDR1 is MNHEY and CDR2 SVGEGT. CDR3 residues: CASPRGTGHADTEAFF. In DNA, the CDR3 is TGTGCCAGCCCCCGGGGGACGGGTCATGCGGACACTGAAGCTTTCTTT.